This passage covers 15 T cell receptor beta chains from one sample sequenced in a study of T cells after posttransplantation cyclophosphamide. Generated by immunoSEQ multiplex PCR, the TCRdb table keeps only in-frame clones and is missing some. The top ten hold roughly 17% of the sample, which has 6,000 to 9,500 clones, 75% to 85% seen once. Treatment was busulfan-fludarabine conditioning, a marrow graft, and cyclophosphamide on days +3 and +4. The source material was CD4+ T cells sorted from blood, sampled about 1,000 days after allogeneic stem cell transplant with posttransplant cyclophosphamide. Every receptor here comes from a female patient in her forties or fifties who received an allogeneic stem cell transplant from a related donor, was CMV-positive, and had no GVHD. Some T cells here may be from the graft donor.

CDR3 bases: TGTGCCAGCAACCCGACAGGGACGACTGAAGCTTTCTTT. This sequence encodes CASNPTGTTEAFF. This chain uses TRBV6-5 with TRBJ1-1; 7 bases match TRBD1. V shed 7 bases and J 5 bases; nucleotides not matched to a gene: 7. This CDR3 region has 13 residues. CDR1 is MNHEY, CDR2 SVGAGI, per germline.

The chain is built from TRBV5-1 and TRBJ1-5, with D perhaps TRBD1 (5 bases). CDR1 and CDR2 from the germline V gene are SGHRS and YFSETQ. Trimming stripped 4 bases from V and 3 bases from J, with 11 bases between. The CDR3 extends over 14 amino acids. The CDR3 DNA is TGCGCCAGCAGCCAGGGAGGAAACAATCAGCCCCAGCATTTT. Residues: CASSQGGNNQPQHF.

On this clone itself: The junction departs from the called germline gene at one end, perhaps through a read error. Different DNA sequences within this sample yield the same CDR3. V is TRBV5-4 and J is TRBJ1-6; 7 nucleotides align to TRBD1. Germline V gene sequence: CDR1 SGHNT, CDR2 YYREEE (reference sequence). This CDR3 comprises 14 residues. Here the CDR3 reads CASSYRDSNSPLHF. CDR3 in DNA: TGTGCCAGCAGCTACCGGGACAGCAATTCCCCCCTCCACTTT.

The chain couples TRBV28 to TRBJ2-5; a possible D gene is TRBD2 (5 bases). The CDR3 covers 14 residues. Between the trimmed V and J ends, which lost 5 bases and 4 bases, there was a span of 14 bases. CDR1 and CDR2 (germline): MDHEN, SYDVKM. CDR3 nucleotide sequence: TGTGCCAGCAGTCGCCCCGGGGAACGAGAGACCCAGTACTTC. Translation: CASSRPGERETQYF.

This clone has a single count. The chain combines TRBV5-1 with TRBJ2-2, with D maybe TRBD1 (6 bases). The CDR3 totals 18 residues. CDR1 and CDR2 from the germline V gene are SGHRS and YFSETQ. Trimming shortened V by 5 bases and J by 6 bases, and 26 bases separated the two germline ends. The CDR3 DNA reads TGCGCCAGCAGGGAAGGGACACCTTTCCCCTTAAGGGCCGGGGAGCTGTTTTTT. Amino acid sequence: CASREGTPFPLRAGELFF.

The CDR3 nucleotides are TGTGCCAGCAGTGAACTCTCCAGGGTTAGCAATCAGCCCCAGCATTTT. Translated: CASSELSRVSNQPQHF. This chain links TRBV6-1 with TRBJ1-5, with D possibly being TRBD1 (5 bases). The V and J ends lost 2 bases and 0 bases respectively, with 11 bases between them. CDR1 and CDR2 (germline): MNHNS, SASEGT. The CDR3 totals 16 residues.

The chain links TRBV12-5 to TRBJ2-3; tentatively, D is TRBD1 (6 bases). This CDR3 has 13 residues. Germline lookup yields CDR1 LGHNT and CDR2 FRNRAP. Trimming pared 6 bases from V and 4 bases from J, leaving 11 bases between. This CDR3 reads CASGKTGPDTQYF. As DNA, the CDR3 is TGTGCTAGTGGCAAAACAGGGCCAGATACGCAGTATTTT.

V and J are TRBV2 and TRBJ2-7; 10 bases map to TRBD1. The CDR3 is made up of 14 amino acids. With 10 bases clipped from V and 7 bases from J, the junction kept 13 bases outside the gene matches. Germline assignment: CDR1 SNHLY and CDR2 FYNNEI. The CDR3 reads CATNLDRGGGEQYF. CDR3 nucleotide sequence: TGTGCCACAAATCTGGACAGGGGGGGAGGGGAGCAGTACTTC.

The chain combines TRBV18 with TRBJ1-3; D perhaps matches TRBD1 (6 bases). Germline CDR1 reads KGHSH; CDR2 reads LQKENI. V was trimmed by 1 base and J by 1 base, leaving 11 bases between them. The CDR3 is made up of 16 amino acids. The CDR3 coding sequence is TGTGCCAGCTCACCACTACTGCAGGGGTCTGGAAACACCATATATTTT. Encoded protein: CASSPLLQGSGNTIYF.

This chain joins TRBV14 and TRBJ2-1; possible D gene TRBD2, 5 bases. This CDR3 contains 17 residues. Germline CDR1 reads SGHDN; CDR2 reads FVKESK. Trimming took off 1 base at V and 2 bases at J, with 15 bases between the two ends. CDR3 sequence (DNA): TGTGCCAGCAGCCAAGTCGGCCGATTCGGGGCCTACAATGAGCAGTTCTTC. Translated, it gives CASSQVGRFGAYNEQFF. The entire variable domain, with the rest obtained from reference TRBV14 and TRBJ2-1, is as follows: EAGVTQFPSHSVIEKGQTVTLRCDPISGHDNLYWYRRVMGKEIKFLLHFVKESKQDESGMPNNRFLAERTGGTYSTLKVQPAELEDSGVYFCASSQVGRFGAYNEQFFGPGTRLTVL.

Only one count was recorded for this clone. J is TRBJ2-3 and V is TRBV6-1; 11 bases align to TRBD1. The germline gives CDR1 MNHNS, CDR2 SASEGT. This CDR3 has 15 amino acids. The J segment lost 6 bases and the V segment lost 6 bases, leaving 8 bases of the junction unmatched. As DNA, the CDR3 is TGTGCCAGCAGATTGGACAGGGGGCAAGGGGATACGCAGTATTTT. It is translated as CASRLDRGQGDTQYF.

The V gene is TRBV19, the J gene TRBJ1-5; D may be TRBD1 (5 bases). Germline V lookup: CDR1 LNHDA, CDR2 SQIVND (reference sequence). V was pared by 5 bases and J by 5 bases, with 19 bases between. The CDR3 sequence is 16 residues long. CDR3 sequence reads: CASSLRSGKPHQPQHF. The DNA for the CDR3 is TGTGCCAGTAGTCTCCGGTCAGGGAAACCTCATCAGCCCCAGCATTTT.

This clone occurred once. The rearrangement links TRBV7-9 to TRBJ2-7, with 7 bases matching TRBD2. Germline V gene sequence: CDR1 SEHNR, CDR2 FQNEAQ (reference sequence). There are 16 residues in the CDR3. V lost 5 bases, J lost 5 bases, and 15 bases stayed unmatched. The CDR3 region is CASSRPRNGGLDEQYF. Written as DNA, the CDR3 is TGTGCCAGCAGCCGACCAAGGAACGGGGGGTTGGACGAGCAGTACTTC.

The chain is built from TRBV21-1 and TRBJ2-7; the table calls TRBD1, which could not be checked here. TRBV21-1 counts as a pseudogene. CDR3 length equals 16 residues. In DNA form, the CDR3 reads TGTGCCAGCAGCAAAGGGGGGGGCAGGGGGCCCTACGAGCAGTACTTC. Its translation is CASSKGGGRGPYEQYF.

The CDR3 coding sequence is TGTGCCAGCATAGGAGGGGTGGACTACGAGCAGTACTTC. This codes for CASIGGVDYEQYF. V usage is TRBV28 and J usage is TRBJ2-7; D possibly corresponds to TRBD2 (6 bases). The CDR3 covers 13 residues. V was shortened by 7 bases and J by 3 bases, with 13 bases between the two germline ends. CDR1 and CDR2 (germline): MDHEN, SYDVKM.